Below are 21 T cell receptor beta chains sequenced from a single sample in a study of radiotherapy plus CTLA-4 blockade in lung cancer. Data came from immunoSEQ multiplex PCR; TCRdb stores just in-frame clones and leaves some out. The sample lists about 80,000 clones; around 80% were seen once. The sample here was peripheral blood, taken from a patient treated with radiotherapy plus ipilimumab. These receptor sequences come from a human donor with non-small cell lung cancer who had stable disease on radiotherapy plus ipilimumab.

This chain uses TRBV23-1 with TRBJ2-5; D might be TRBD2 (6 bases). TRBV23-1 carries the ORF label, with uncertain function. CDR3 length: 15 amino acids. The V gene lost 4 bases and the J gene lost 5 bases, with 17 bases spanning the gap. CDR3 amino acids: CASSPLVGGWETQYF. The CDR3, as DNA: TGCGCCAGCAGTCCCCTCGTGGGGGGTTGGGAGACCCAGTACTTC.

The chain joins TRBV29-1 to TRBJ2-5, with D perhaps TRBD2 (7 bases). Germline CDR1 reads SQVTM; CDR2 reads ANQGSEA. CDR3 length equals 12 residues. V was cut by 3 bases and J by 6 bases, with 11 bases left in between. DNA of the CDR3: TGCAGCGTTGATAGGGGGGGAAAGACCCAGTACTTC. Its translation is CSVDRGGKTQYF.

A single count supports this clone. The chain links TRBV6-1 to TRBJ1-5, with no clear D. Germline V CDR1 and CDR2: MNHNS, SASEGT. The CDR3 is 11 amino acids. V was trimmed by 5 bases and J by 4 bases, leaving 3 bases between them. The CDR3 DNA is TGTGCCAGCAGTCTGAATCAGCCCCAGCATTTT. Its protein product is CASSLNQPQHF.

The chain joins TRBV7-2 to TRBJ2-2, with 11 bases that match TRBD2. The germline V gene has CDR1 SGHTA and CDR2 FQGNSA. The length of the CDR3 is 17 residues. J gave up 4 bases and V 3 bases, and 7 bases lay outside the gene matches. The CDR3 sequence is CASSLDSGRALTGELFF. The CDR3 DNA reads TGTGCCAGCAGCTTGGATAGCGGGAGGGCCCTCACCGGGGAGCTGTTTTTT. Drawing the rest from reference TRBV7-2 and TRBJ2-2, the complete variable domain is GAGVSQSPSNKVTEKGKDVELRCDPISGHTALYWYRQSLGQGLEFLIYFQGNSAPDKSGLPSDRFSAERTGGSVSTLTIQRTQQEDSAVYLCASSLDSGRALTGELFFGEGSRLTVL.

The chain is built from TRBV19 and TRBJ2-7, with D possibly matching TRBD1 (5 bases). Deletions cut 5 bases from V and 2 bases from J, with 7 bases between. Germline V lookup: CDR1 LNHDA, CDR2 SQIVND (reference sequence). The CDR3 covers 12 residues. The DNA for the CDR3 is TGTGCCAGTAGTCCCAGGGCCTACGAGCAGTACTTC. The encoded protein is CASSPRAYEQYF.

V and J are TRBV30 and TRBJ1-1; D might be TRBD1 (5 bases). Germline V gives CDR1 GTSNPN, CDR2 SVGIG (reference sequence). V lost 2 bases to trimming and J lost 4 bases, with 20 bases between them. The CDR3 sequence is 16 residues long. The CDR3 is CAWSSPGQARGTEAFF. CDR3 nucleotide sequence: TGTGCCTGGAGTTCTCCCGGACAAGCCCGAGGCACTGAAGCTTTCTTT.

The V call is TRBV9, the J call TRBJ1-1; D unclear. The ends were cut back, 4 bases at V and 0 bases at J, with 16 bases in the middle. This CDR3 is built from 16 residues. Germline lookup yields CDR1 SGDLS and CDR2 YYNGEE. CDR3 coding DNA: TGTGCCAGCAGCCCGAGGCCGGCGGAGGTGAACACTGAAGCTTTCTTT. It is translated as CASSPRPAEVNTEAFF. Drawing the rest from reference TRBV9 and TRBJ1-1, the complete variable domain is DSGVTQTPKHLITATGQRVTLRCSPRSGDLSVYWYQQSLDQGLQFLIQYYNGEERAKGNILERFSAQQFPDLHSELNLSSLELGDSALYFCASSPRPAEVNTEAFFGQGTRLTVV.

CDR3 nucleotide sequence: TGTGCCAGCAGCTTTCGACAGGGAACCGGGGAGCTGTTTTTT. The encoded protein is CASSFRQGTGELFF. The chain recombines TRBV7-7 with TRBJ2-2, with 7 bases fitting TRBD1. The germline V gene has CDR1 SSHAT and CDR2 FNYEAQ (reference sequence). V lost 3 bases and J lost 5; bases outside the gene matches: 3. The CDR3 sequence is 14 residues long.

The V and J genes are TRBV5-8 and TRBJ1-1, with TRBD1 as a possible D gene (6 bases). The CDR3 covers 19 residues. Germline V gene sequence: CDR1 SGHTS, CDR2 YDEGEE. Trimming took 4 bases from V and 1 from J, leaving 26 bases between them. The CDR3 DNA follows: TGTGCCAGCAGCCGTTCGGACAGAACTGCGGGGTTCGGGAACACTGAAGCTTTCTTT. Amino acids: CASSRSDRTAGFGNTEAFF.

This clone was found once. The chain joins TRBV6-5 to TRBJ1-2; D gene uncertain. Trimming stripped 5 bases from V and 1 base from J, with 11 bases between. In germline, CDR1 is MNHEY, CDR2 SVGAGI. CDR3 size: 14 residues. CDR3 sequence reads: CASSRPGGNYGYTF. The DNA of the CDR3 is TGTGCCAGCAGTCGACCGGGCGGTAACTATGGCTACACCTTC.

The V and J genes are TRBV21-1 and TRBJ1-2; TRBD1, the D gene given by the table, was not confirmed from the DNA. TRBV21-1 is a pseudogene locus. This CDR3 spans 10 amino acids. As DNA, the CDR3 is TGTGCCAGCAACATTTCCGGCTACACCTTC. It specifies CASNISGYTF.

The rearrangement links TRBV5-1 to TRBJ2-1; D is ambiguous. CDR3 length equals 13 residues. Germline CDR1 SGHRS, CDR2 YFSETQ. Trimming removed 2 bases from V and 6 bases from J, with 9 bases in between. The CDR3 coding sequence is TGCGCCAGCAGCTTCGTACTACGCAATGAGCAGTTCTTC. It translates to CASSFVLRNEQFF.

The J gene is TRBJ1-2, the V gene TRBV10-3; TRBD1 is a possible D gene (5 bases). The CDR3 loop spans 14 amino acids. CDR1 is ENHRY, CDR2 SYGVKD, per germline. The V end lost 0 bases, the J end lost 7 bases, and 12 bases lay between the germline ends. The CDR3 nucleotides read TGTGCCATCAGTGAGTCGGGAGGCAGGGCTGGCTACACCTTC. Translated: CAISESGGRAGYTF.

CDR3 amino acids: CASEGRSKNIQYF. In DNA, the CDR3 is TGTGCCAGCGAGGGGCGGAGCAAAAACATTCAGTACTTC. The V gene is TRBV28, the J gene TRBJ2-4; D is possibly TRBD1 or TRBD2 (5 bases each). The germline V gene encodes CDR1 MDHEN and CDR2 SYDVKM. This CDR3 comprises 13 residues. V shed 8 bases and J shed 3 bases, with 11 bases lying between them.

The sample holds a few counts of this clone. The rearrangement uses TRBV11-1 and TRBJ2-1; 13 bases align to TRBD2. CDR1 and CDR2 from the germline V gene are SGHAT and FQDESV (reference sequence). The CDR3 totals 15 residues. With V trimmed by 6 bases and J by 8 bases, 7 bases remained unmatched. This chain's CDR3 is CASRFTSGGAYEQFF. In DNA, the CDR3 is TGTGCCAGCAGGTTTACTAGCGGGGGGGCTTATGAGCAGTTCTTC.

The genes are TRBV7-2 and TRBJ2-3; 9 nucleotides line up with TRBD2. The CDR3 contains 15 residues. Germline loops: CDR1 SGHTA, CDR2 FQGNSA. V shed 7 bases and J 1 base; nucleotides not matched to a gene: 6. CDR3 residues: CASTAGGPGTDTQYF. The CDR3 coding sequence is TGTGCCAGCACCGCGGGGGGGCCTGGCACAGATACGCAGTATTTT.

This clone was found a few times. The genes are TRBV29-1 and TRBJ2-7, with TRBD2 matching 14 bases. The CDR3 consists of 14 residues. With V trimmed by 7 bases and J by 1 base, 3 bases remained unmatched. The germline CDR1 and CDR2 sequences are SQVTM and ANQGSEA. CDR3 sequence: CSGGTSGRSYEQYF. CDR3 nucleotides: TGCAGCGGGGGGACTAGCGGGAGATCCTACGAGCAGTACTTC.

This clone appeared once. J is TRBJ1-2 and V is TRBV18, with D uncertain. Germline CDR1 and CDR2: KGHSH and LQKENI. This CDR3 spans 13 amino acids. The germline V and J ends were trimmed by 6 bases and 0 bases, with 8 bases remaining between them. The CDR3 DNA sequence: TGTGCCAGCTCCCCCGGGCCTAACTATGGCTACACCTTC. As protein: CASSPGPNYGYTF.

The chain is built from TRBV5-4 and TRBJ1-2; D is unclear. The CDR3 spans 13 residues. Deletions cut 4 bases from V and 8 bases from J, with 15 bases between. Germline CDR1 reads SGHNT; CDR2 reads YYREEE (reference sequence). The DNA for the CDR3 is TGTGCCAGCAGCCCGTCCGGCCCAGGAGGCTACACCTTC. As protein: CASSPSGPGGYTF.

The chain combines TRBV6-1 with TRBJ1-1, with unresolved D. Germline CDR1 is MNHNS and CDR2 is SASEGT. The V and J ends lost 0 bases and 1 base respectively, with 9 bases between them. This CDR3 has 15 residues. CDR3 amino acids: CASSEARRKNTEAFF. The CDR3 DNA reads as TGTGCCAGCAGTGAAGCGCGGAGAAAGAACACTGAAGCTTTCTTT.

This chain links TRBV9 with TRBJ1-1, with TRBD1 matching over 7 bases. Germline CDR1 and CDR2: SGDLS and YYNGEE. CDR3 size: 15 residues. Trimming took 3 bases from V and 0 from J; bases not matched to a gene: 5. The CDR3 spells CASSGGDSLNTEAFF. In DNA form, the CDR3 reads TGTGCCAGCAGCGGGGGGGACAGCTTGAACACTGAAGCTTTCTTT.